Listed below are T cell receptor beta chains from one sample, sequenced in a study of regulatory T cells in long-lasting Graves disease. TCRdb re-called the multiplex PCR reads with MiXCR, one entry per CDR3 protein. The data hold about 450,000 distinct CDR3 sequences, with approximately 16% observed a single time. In addition, the sample was reused for a study of T cells in Graves' hyperthyroidism and ophthalmopathy.

Sample: peripheral blood mononuclear cells (PBMCs), taken at new diagnosis, from a patient treated with antithyroid drugs. Receptors were obtained from a young woman with Graves disease. CDR3s include the opening cysteine and the closing phenylalanine or tryptophan. The D gene is left open where the match is weak. For some rows the clone size is stated as once, few or many, or as a class when expanded; others skip it.

cdr3_length	d_call	j_call	v_call	clone_size	cdr3_nt	cdr3_aa
16	TRBD2	TRBJ2-2	TRBV19	NA	TGTGCCAGTAGTATAGCGGGAGGGCCGTGGACCGGGGAGCTGTTTTTT	CASSIAGGPWTGELFF
16	NA	TRBJ1-1	TRBV28	many	TGTGCCAGCAGCCCCGTGGGCCCCGGGGGGCCCACTGAAGCTTTCTTT	CASSPVGPGGPTEAFF
16	NA	TRBJ2-3	TRBV24-1	few	TGTGCCACCAGTCCCCCGGGAGCAGCCGGCACAGATACGCAGTATTTT	CATSPPGAAGTDTQYF
15	NA	TRBJ1-5	TRBV6-2/TRBV6-3	NA	TGTGCCAGCACCGAGACGGGGTATAGCAATCAGCCCCAGCATTTT	CASTETGYSNQPQHF
16	TRBD1	TRBJ1-4	TRBV30	many	TGTGCCTGGAGTGTACTAGGACAGGGTCCTAATGAAAAACTGTTTTTT	CAWSVLGQGPNEKLFF
13	NA	TRBJ1-1	TRBV6-1	many	TGTGCCAGCAGCCCGGGGGCGAACACTGAAGCTTTCTTT	CASSPGANTEAFF
12	NA	TRBJ1-1	TRBV28	many	TGTGCCAGCAGTTTATGGGAGCGGGAAGCTTTCTTT	CASSLWEREAFF
11	NA	TRBJ2-7	TRBV30	many	TGTGCCTGGAGTCCAGGGGCTGAGCAGTACTTC	CAWSPGAEQYF
13	NA	TRBJ2-5	TRBV2	few	TGTGCCAGCGCCCCCCTGGTTCGGGAGACCCAGTACTTC	CASAPLVRETQYF
15	NA	TRBJ1-2	TRBV7-6	few	TGTGCCAGCAGCTTAGATCCGAGTGGACTATCTGGCTACACCTTC	CASSLDPSGLSGYTF
14	NA	TRBJ1-1	TRBV20-1	many	TGCAGTGCTTATTTACAGGGACTTAACACTGAAGCTTTCTTT	CSAYLQGLNTEAFF
20	NA	TRBJ2-4	TRBV7-8	many	TGTGCCAGCAGCTTCAGCAAGGCCTTTCCTCTTTTCCTAGCCAAAAACATTCAGTACTTC	CASSFSKAFPLFLAKNIQYF
16	TRBD2	TRBJ2-5	TRBV20-1	many	TGCAGTGCTAGAGATCTGCTAGCGGGAGATCAAGAGACCCAGTACTTC	CSARDLLAGDQETQYF
13	NA	TRBJ2-1	TRBV6-1	NA	TGTGCCAGCCCGCCCGAATCCTACAATGAGCAGTTCTTC	CASPPESYNEQFF
13	TRBD2	TRBJ2-5	TRBV6-2/TRBV6-3	many	TGTGCCAGCAGGTTAGCGGGAGCTGGGACCCAGTACTTC	CASRLAGAGTQYF